This passage covers 29 T cell receptor beta chains from one sample sequenced in a study of blood T cell repertoires in COVID-19. Clones were read by immunoSEQ multiplex PCR, and TCRdb kept only the in-frame ones, dropping some. The sample records about 180,000 clones, about 80% being singletons. Sequences were obtained from PBMCs or T cells enriched from blood (not recorded which). The receptors stem from a man aged 60-69 years who had been exposed to COVID-19.

This clone has ten or more counts. The rearrangement links TRBV6-4 to TRBJ2-1; TRBD1 agrees at 11 bases. The CDR3 length is 14 residues. The V gene end was trimmed by 2 bases and the J gene end by 6 bases; junction bases not matched to a gene: 0. The germline CDR1 and CDR2 sequences are MRHNA and SNTAGT. The CDR3 spells CASSDGTGGNEQFF. In nucleotides, the CDR3 is TGTGCCAGCAGTGACGGGACAGGGGGCAATGAGCAGTTCTTC.

This clone occurred once. This chain joins TRBV7-9 and TRBJ1-2, with a possible D match to TRBD1 (6 bases). V was shortened by 1 base and J by 6 bases, with 9 bases between the two germline ends. The germline CDR1 and CDR2 sequences are SEHNR and FQNEAQ (reference sequence). The CDR3 extends over 13 amino acids. The CDR3, as DNA: TGTGCCAGCAGCTTAGACAGGGTGAATGGCTACACCTTC. This codes for CASSLDRVNGYTF.

The table lists this clone with a count of one. The chain couples TRBV6-2 or TRBV6-3 to TRBJ2-1; a possible D gene is TRBD2 (5 bases). The V gene's germline CDR1 is MNHEY and CDR2 SVGEGT. This CDR3 has 17 residues. V lost 6 bases, J lost 0 bases, and 18 bases lay in between. The CDR3 is CASRYQLAPSSYNEQFF. For the CDR3, the DNA is TGTGCCAGCAGATACCAGCTAGCCCCGAGCTCCTACAATGAGCAGTTCTTC.

The rearrangement joins TRBV28 to TRBJ1-4; D gene uncertain. Trimming cost V 5 bases and J 8 bases, with 15 bases left between them. This CDR3 comprises 14 residues. CDR1 MDHEN and CDR2 SYDVKM come from the germline V gene. The CDR3 DNA reads as TGTGCCAGCAGTCCGCTGGTGGAGGAAGAAAAACTGTTTTTT. Protein product: CASSPLVEEEKLFF.

The chain has TRBV30 and TRBJ1-5; tentative D call: TRBD1 (6 bases). The CDR3 runs 13 residues. In germline, CDR1 is GTSNPN, CDR2 SVGIG (reference sequence). The V gene lost 5 bases and the J gene lost 4 bases, with 12 bases spanning the gap. CDR3 in amino acids: CAWSGTQNQPQHF. The DNA of the CDR3 is TGTGCCTGGTCCGGGACACAGAATCAGCCCCAGCATTTT.

This chain uses TRBV5-4 with TRBJ2-2; 8 nucleotides align to TRBD1. J lost 5 bases, V lost 3 bases, and 9 bases had no gene match. This CDR3 is built from 16 residues. Germline values: CDR1 SGHNT, CDR2 YYREEE (reference sequence). The CDR3 nucleotides are TGTGCCAGCAGCTCGGGACAGGCGATGTGGACCGGGGAGCTGTTTTTT. It codes for CASSSGQAMWTGELFF. The full variable domain, with the rest looked up from reference TRBV5-4 and TRBJ2-2, is ETGVTQSPTHLIKTRGQQVTLRCSSQSGHNTVSWYQQALGQGPQFIFQYYREEENGRGNFPPRFSGLQFPNYSSELNVNALELDDSALYLCASSSGQAMWTGELFFGEGSRLTVL.

J is TRBJ2-1 and V is TRBV2; TRBD2 agrees at 11 bases. The CDR3 is made up of 15 amino acids. Trimming cost V 7 bases and J 1 base; bases outside gene matches: 3. Germline-derived CDR1 and CDR2 are SNHLY and FYNNEI. The CDR3 nucleotides are TGTGCCAGCACGACTAGCGGGGCGTCCTACAATGAGCAGTTCTTC. Translation gives CASTTSGASYNEQFF.

The gene calls are TRBV5-1 and TRBJ2-3, with TRBD2 identical over 8 bases. Germline V lookup: CDR1 SGHRS, CDR2 YFSETQ. Trimming took 0 bases from V and 3 from J; bases not matched to a gene: 6. The length of the CDR3 is 16 residues. The CDR3 DNA reads TGCGCCAGCAGCTTGGTGGGCGGGAGGCTTACAGATACGCAGTATTTT. Amino acid sequence: CASSLVGGRLTDTQYF.

The chain recombines TRBV30 with TRBJ2-7, with D uncertain. Per germline, CDR1 GTSNPN and CDR2 SVGIG (reference sequence). This CDR3 contains 11 residues. V gave up 0 bases and J gave up 3 bases, with 3 bases separating them. The CDR3 reads CAWSVNYEQYF. The CDR3, as DNA: TGTGCCTGGAGTGTTAACTACGAGCAGTACTTC.

This rearrangement joins TRBV7-9 to TRBJ2-7; unclear D gene. The CDR3 covers 13 residues. Trimming removed 0 bases at V and 2 bases at J, with 5 bases between. Germline V CDR1 and CDR2: SEHNR, FQNEAQ (reference sequence). The CDR3 reads CASSLANTYEQYF. The CDR3 bases are TGTGCCAGCAGCTTAGCGAACACCTACGAGCAGTACTTC.

The chain combines TRBV10-1 with TRBJ1-1, with TRBD1 identical over 7 bases. V was pared by 6 bases and J by 0 bases, with 4 bases of the junction left unmatched. This CDR3 has 14 residues. The V gene's germline CDR1 is WNHNN and CDR2 SYGVQD (reference sequence). The CDR3 spells CASRAGTVNTEAFF. CDR3 DNA: TGCGCCAGCAGAGCCGGGACAGTGAACACTGAAGCTTTCTTT.

The V and J genes are TRBV4-3 and TRBJ1-6; TRBD1 agrees at 7 bases. V shed 2 bases, J shed 9 bases, and the junction held 7 bases outside the gene matches. The CDR3 is made up of 15 amino acids. CDR1 and CDR2 (germline): LGHNA, YSLEER. The CDR3 protein is CASSQNRGSSSPLHF. The CDR3, as DNA: TGCGCCAGCAGCCAAAACAGGGGATCGAGTTCACCCCTCCACTTT.

A note on this clone: Germline and junction disagree at one end, which may indicate a read error. V usage is TRBV6-5 and J usage is TRBJ2-5; TRBD2 matches 8 bases. Germline lookup yields CDR1 MNHEY and CDR2 SVGAGI. The CDR3 has 14 residues. The chain's CDR3 is CASRPGLAQKTQYF. The CDR3 coding sequence is TGTGCCAGCAGACCCGGACTAGCCCAAAAGACCCAGTACTTC.

This clone appeared once. This chain connects TRBV6-5 to TRBJ1-5; 7 positions agree with TRBD1. Looked up from germline, CDR1 is MNHEY and CDR2 is SVGAGI. The CDR3 is made up of 15 amino acids. After removal of 8 bases from V and 3 bases from J, the junction contained 10 bases not matched to a gene. Written as DNA, the CDR3 is TGTGCCAGCGGAAGACAGGGAAGGGACAATCAGCCCCAGCATTTT. Translating gives CASGRQGRDNQPQHF.

This clone appeared a single time. The rearrangement uses TRBV7-2 and TRBJ1-6, with 7 bases matching TRBD1. Losses at the gene ends were 9 bases for V and 7 bases for J; bases not matched to a gene: 6. Germline V gene lookup returns CDR1 SGHTA and CDR2 FQGNSA. The CDR3 is made up of 13 amino acids. CDR3 region: CASTGARNSPLHF. The CDR3 DNA follows: TGTGCCAGTACAGGGGCGCGCAATTCACCCCTCCACTTT. Full variable domain (rest looked up from reference TRBV7-2 and TRBJ1-6): GAGVSQSPSNKVTEKGKDVELRCDPISGHTALYWYRQSLGQGLEFLIYFQGNSAPDKSGLPSDRFSAERTGGSVSTLTIQRTQQEDSAVYLCASTGARNSPLHFGNGTRLTVT.

The CDR3 nucleotides read TGTGCCAGCAGTTACGACTTCGGTGCACATGAGCAGTTCTTC. It is translated as CASSYDFGAHEQFF. This chain links TRBV6-6 with TRBJ2-1; unclear D gene. The CDR3 runs 14 residues. Germline CDR1 and CDR2: MNHNY and SVGAGI (reference sequence). V shed 2 bases and J shed 8 bases, with 13 bases lying between them.

This clone came up once. The genes are TRBV24-1 and TRBJ2-7, with a weak D call TRBD1 (5 bases). Germline V gives CDR1 KGHDR, CDR2 SFDVKD. V gave up 8 bases and J gave up 0 bases, with 13 bases separating them. CDR3 length: 14 residues. In nucleotides, the CDR3 is TGTGCCACCATGGTGACAGACAACTCCTACGAGCAGTACTTC. The encoded protein is CATMVTDNSYEQYF.

The chain combines TRBV19 with TRBJ2-7; 9 positions agree with TRBD2. The CDR3 extends over 15 amino acids. V shed 8 bases and J 1 base; nucleotides not matched to a gene: 9. CDR1 LNHDA and CDR2 SQIVND come from the germline V gene (reference sequence). The CDR3 loop reads CASVPGAGGSYEQYF. CDR3 in DNA: TGTGCCAGTGTCCCAGGAGCGGGAGGATCCTACGAGCAGTACTTC.

CDR3 sequence reads: CASSLDRENTGELFF. Here the CDR3 DNA reads TGTGCCAGCTCTTTGGACAGGGAGAACACCGGGGAGCTGTTTTTT. V gene TRBV18 combines with J gene TRBJ2-2, with 8 bases matching TRBD1. The CDR3 runs to 15 residues. CDR1 and CDR2 from the germline V gene are KGHSH and LQKENI. The junction had 4 bases not matched to a gene; V was cut back by 6 bases and J by 1 base.

Here the CDR3 reads CASSFTRRATEAFF. The DNA of the CDR3 is TGTGCCAGCAGTTTTACCCGGAGGGCCACTGAAGCTTTCTTT. The gene calls are TRBV27 and TRBJ1-1, with no clear D. Germline V gives CDR1 MNHEY, CDR2 SMNVEV (reference sequence). The CDR3 is made up of 14 amino acids. V lost 3 bases and J lost 4, with 12 bases in between.

Concerning this clone itself: The junction differs from germline at one of its ends, possibly a read error. The chain couples TRBV6-1 to TRBJ2-5; 12 bases match TRBD2. The V gene's germline CDR1 is MNHNS and CDR2 SASEGT. The CDR3 length is 17 residues. DNA for the CDR3: TGTGCCAGCAGGGAAGGGACTAGCGGGCGGTACCAAGAGACCCAGTACTTC. Translation: CASREGTSGRYQETQYF.

The J gene is TRBJ1-2, the V gene TRBV7-9; no firm D call. The CDR3 covers 13 residues. The germline V gene has CDR1 SEHNR and CDR2 FQNEAQ (reference sequence). V was cut by 5 bases and J by 8 bases, with 15 bases left in between. The CDR3 DNA sequence: TGTGCCAGCAGCCCAACAGCGTCGGGAGGCTACACCTTC. It translates to CASSPTASGGYTF.

This chain links TRBV7-6 with TRBJ1-5, with 9 nucleotides matching TRBD1. There are 16 residues in the CDR3. The germline gives CDR1 SGHVS, CDR2 FNYEAQ. Germline trimming cut 5 bases from V and 1 base from J; bases unmatched to any gene: 6. The CDR3 here is CASSPTGTGSNQPQHF. For the CDR3, the DNA is TGTGCCAGCAGCCCCACCGGGACAGGGAGCAATCAGCCCCAGCATTTT. Looking up the rest from reference TRBV7-6 and TRBJ1-5 gives the full variable domain: GAGVSQSPRYKVTKRGQDVALRCDPISGHVSLYWYRQALGQGPEFLTYFNYEAQQDKSGLPNDRFSAERPEGSISTLTIQRTEQRDSAMYRCASSPTGTGSNQPQHFGDGTRLSIL.

The chain carries TRBV29-1 and TRBJ2-7, with D maybe TRBD1 (5 bases). The germline CDR1 and CDR2 sequences are SQVTM and ANQGSEA. Trimming left V 5 bases short and J 3 bases short, with 11 bases between. The CDR3 length is 12 residues. CDR3 sequence (DNA): TGCAGCGTTTCGTGGCAGGGCTACGAGCAGTACTTC. Protein: CSVSWQGYEQYF.

The chain employs TRBV5-1 and TRBJ2-2; possibly TRBD1 for D (6 bases). Deletions cut 0 bases from V and 0 bases from J, with 9 bases between. The CDR3 length is 16 residues. Per germline, CDR1 SGHRS and CDR2 YFSETQ. CDR3 in amino acids: CASSLGQAANTGELFF. CDR3 nucleotide sequence: TGCGCCAGCAGCTTGGGACAGGCTGCGAACACCGGGGAGCTGTTTTTT.

The rearrangement joins TRBV9 to TRBJ1-2, with TRBD1 as a possible D gene (5 bases). The CDR3 is 16 residues long. CDR1 and CDR2 from the germline V gene are SGDLS and YYNGEE. Trimming removed 4 bases from V and 4 bases from J, with 20 bases in between. In DNA, the CDR3 is TGTGCCAGCAGCCCATCTACAAGGGTTGGGGCCTATGGCTACACCTTC. The encoded protein is CASSPSTRVGAYGYTF.

This chain uses TRBV30 with TRBJ1-4; D is unresolved. Germline-derived CDR1 and CDR2 are GTSNPN and SVGIG (reference sequence). The V end was cut by 0 bases, the J end by 4 bases, with 9 bases between. The CDR3 totals 14 residues. The CDR3 spells CAWSVKRDNEKLFF. DNA for the CDR3: TGTGCCTGGAGTGTTAAGAGAGATAATGAAAAACTGTTTTTT.

J is TRBJ1-2 and V is TRBV19; 10 nucleotides match TRBD1. CDR1 is LNHDA, CDR2 SQIVND, per germline (reference sequence). CDR3 size: 14 residues. The J segment lost 4 bases and the V segment lost 8 bases, leaving 7 bases of the junction unmatched. The CDR3 sequence is CASFPGQGFYGYTF. The CDR3 DNA follows: TGTGCCAGTTTTCCGGGACAGGGGTTCTATGGCTACACCTTC.

The rearrangement links TRBV3-1 (or the pseudogene TRBV3-2) to TRBJ1-5; D gene uncertain. CDR1 and CDR2 (germline): LGHDT, YNNKEL (reference sequence). V lost 4 bases and J lost 2, with 6 bases in between. CDR3 length equals 13 residues. CDR3 amino acids: CASSPPGNQPQHF. CDR3 sequence (DNA): TGTGCCAGCAGCCCCCCCGGCAATCAGCCCCAGCATTTT.